The clone carrying this T cell receptor (beta chain) was detected only a few times. This record belongs to a study of molecular identifiers for immune sequencing clone quantification. Bulk TCR library preparation followed previously described methods with listed TCR primers. TCRdb re-analysed the PCR reads in MiXCR, keeping a single row per CDR3 protein. The sample records some 650,000 distinct CDR3 sequences, just under 20% being singletons. Germline assignment: CDR1 DFQATT and CDR2 SNEGSKA (reference sequence). This CDR3 has 13 residues. V lost 0 bases, J lost 3 bases, and 9 bases lay in between. The chain links TRBV20-1 to TRBJ2-7, with D uncertain. The sample taken for sequencing was naive CD8+ T cells from blood, with Jurkat cell RNA spiked in. The subset here: FACS-sorted CD8+CD4-CCR7+CD45RA+ naive T cells. This clonotype was obtained from a human donor in good health. Some libraries in this study had Jurkat cell RNA spiked in. CDR3 coding DNA: TGCAGTGCTAGAGATCTGGGCAACTACGAGCAGTACTTC. It encodes CSARDLGNYEQYF.